This T cell receptor beta chain was found in a study of Ad26.COV2.S vaccination and SARS-CoV-2 variants (dated by TCRdb to the early 2020s). For the wider study: Donors in the vaccine arm were drawn from COV1001, a phase I-IIa trial of Ad26.COV2.S in healthy adults that was multicentre, randomized, double-blind and placebo-controlled. TCRbeta repertoire sequencing was used to assess the specificity and breadth of SARS-CoV-2-reactive T cell receptors after Ad26.COV2.S vaccination. Ad26.COV2.S was administered intramuscularly at 5 x 10^10 or 1 x 10^11 viral particles, either as a single shot or as two shots given 56 days apart. The TCR-sequenced set comprised around 32 samples: some 20 Ad26.COV2.S vaccine recipients, 5 placebo recipients and 8 SARS-CoV-2 convalescent individuals. Trial participants were randomized into five groups of five: low-dose or high-dose Ad26.COV2.S given once or twice, or placebo on both occasions. Throughout the experiments and outcome assessment, investigators stayed blinded to trial group allocation.

The immunoSEQ Assay was used to sequence TCRbeta CDR3 regions. After extraction, genomic DNA underwent amplification by bias-controlled multiplex PCR, followed by high-throughput sequencing. The source study handled its data this way. To quantify the absolute abundance of every unique TCRbeta CDR3 region, sequences were collapsed and filtered. T cell fraction was estimated by normalizing TCRbeta template counts to usable DNA, with usable DNA measured through amplification of reference genes found in all nucleated cells. Repertoire TCRs were annotated as SARS-CoV-2-specific when V gene, CDR3 amino acid sequence and J gene were exactly matched to a known reactive TCR set. The reference SARS-CoV-2 TCR set was obtained from MIRA and was filtered for enrichment in COVID-19-positive ImmuneCODE repertoires, whereby public or cross-reactive TCRs were removed. Using the MIRA antigens, annotated TCRs were further analysed by specific ORF or by position within an ORF. Breadth was defined as annotated unique rearrangements over total unique productive rearrangements; depth was the summed frequency of those rearrangements. Group comparisons of TCR breadth used two-sided Wilcoxon rank-sum tests. TCRdb retrieved this table from immuneACCESS and kept in-frame rearrangements only. Not all clones are present; in checked studies, unresolved V genes account for under half, and no reason is known for the remainder. V, J and clone size derive from that table, while D and trimming were established from the DNA sequence. The sample records about 440,000 clones, around 90% of which are singletons. Less than 4.5% of the sample belongs to the ten largest clones.

Of note for this clone: The target of this receptor is not known. Base-call qualities are not available, and no considerably larger clone is one nucleotide away.

This sample's treatment or condition label indicates: around 19 received Ad26.COV2.S at low or high dose, single or two shots; 5 received placebo; per-sample allocation not given. For vaccine and placebo recipients, repertoires were sequenced using samples collected on day 63 after the first injection. Between 29 July and 7 August 2020, Cohort 1b enrolled 20 to 30 adults aged 18-55 years at one site in Boston, USA. As a vaccine, Ad26.COV2.S was a replication-incompetent adenovirus type 26 vector that expressed a prefusion-stabilized SARS-CoV-2 spike protein derived from the original Wuhan strain. On the study overall, not on this receptor specifically: Substantial breadth of spike-specific CD8+ and CD4+ T cell responses was reported after vaccination. Comparable non-spike TCR breadth was observed between vaccine and placebo recipients, consistent with only spike being contained in the vaccine. Higher spike-specific TCR breadth was observed in Ad26.COV2.S recipients than in placebo recipients (P = 0.0014). Comparing responses between vaccine doses or regimens was not something the study was powered to do. It was noted by the authors that total T cell responses may have been underestimated by the TCR breadth and depth analyses.

The CDR3 contains 15 residues, cysteine and phenylalanine counted. Just CDR3 DNA is preserved here, 45 bases in frame from base 1. Trimming costs V 10 bases and J 8 bases, and their ends lie 25 bases apart. From a lookup of the germline V gene, CDR1 and CDR2 are ENHRY and SYGVKD. The material was peripheral blood, obtained in a trial of Ad26.COV2.S vaccine versus placebo. The V gene is TRBV10-3 and the J gene is TRBJ2-3, with the D segment identity uncertain. The receptor comes from a person aged 18-60 years who received the Ad26.COV2.S COVID-19 vaccine or a placebo. The DNA is as follows: TGTGCCACCCGACCCACTCTAGTCGAAGGTTCTACGCAGTATTTT. Protein translation: CATRPTLVEGSTQYF.